This T cell receptor beta chain was recorded in a study of blood T cell repertoires in COVID-19. V lost 4 bases and J lost 8; bases outside the gene matches: 5. Germline V gene data show CDR1 as LGHDT and CDR2 as YNNKEL (reference sequence). The CDR3 runs 13 residues. Method: immunoSEQ multiplex PCR; TCRdb's copy keeps in-frame clones and lacks some. The sample includes about 270,000 clones, around 90% of them seen just once. Sequenced: PBMCs or T cells enriched from blood (not recorded which). This chain connects TRBV3-1 (or the pseudogene TRBV3-2) to TRBJ2-1; 7 nucleotides align to TRBD2. The sequence came from a woman in her thirties or forties with acute COVID-19. The CDR3 spells CASSLAGVDEQFF. DNA for the CDR3: TGTGCCAGCAGCCTGGCGGGAGTGGATGAGCAGTTCTTC.